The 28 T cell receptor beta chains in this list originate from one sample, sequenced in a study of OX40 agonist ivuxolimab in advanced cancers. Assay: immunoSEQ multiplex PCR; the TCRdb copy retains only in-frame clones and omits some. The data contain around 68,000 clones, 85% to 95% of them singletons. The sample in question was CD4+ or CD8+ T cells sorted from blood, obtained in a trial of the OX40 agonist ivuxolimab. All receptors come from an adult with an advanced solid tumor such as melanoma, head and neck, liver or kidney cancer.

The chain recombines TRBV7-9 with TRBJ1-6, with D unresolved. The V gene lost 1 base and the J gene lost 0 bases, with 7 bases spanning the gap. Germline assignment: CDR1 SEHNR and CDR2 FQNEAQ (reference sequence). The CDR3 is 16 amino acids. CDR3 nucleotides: TGTGCCAGCAGCTTAGGGGAGACCTCCTATAATTCACCCCTCCACTTT. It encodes CASSLGETSYNSPLHF.

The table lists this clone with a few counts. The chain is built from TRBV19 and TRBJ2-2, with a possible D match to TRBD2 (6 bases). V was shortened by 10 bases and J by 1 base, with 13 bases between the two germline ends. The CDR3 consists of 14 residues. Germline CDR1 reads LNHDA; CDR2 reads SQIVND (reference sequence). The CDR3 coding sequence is TGTGCCACCCCGGTCGGGGGGAACACCGGGGAGCTGTTTTTT. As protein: CATPVGGNTGELFF.

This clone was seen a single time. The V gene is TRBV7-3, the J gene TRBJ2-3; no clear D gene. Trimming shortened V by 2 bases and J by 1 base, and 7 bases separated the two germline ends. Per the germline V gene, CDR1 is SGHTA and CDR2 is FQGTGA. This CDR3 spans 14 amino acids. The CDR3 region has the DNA TGTGCCAGCAGCTTAGGCATGGGCACAGATACGCAGTATTTT. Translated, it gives CASSLGMGTDTQYF.

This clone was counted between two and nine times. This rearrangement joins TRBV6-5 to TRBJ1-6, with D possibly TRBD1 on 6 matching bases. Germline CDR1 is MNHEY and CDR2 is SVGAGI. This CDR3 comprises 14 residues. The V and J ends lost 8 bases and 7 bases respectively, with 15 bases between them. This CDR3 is CASSEQGRNSPLHF. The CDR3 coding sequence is TGTGCCAGCTCCGAACAGGGACGGAATTCACCCCTCCACTTT.

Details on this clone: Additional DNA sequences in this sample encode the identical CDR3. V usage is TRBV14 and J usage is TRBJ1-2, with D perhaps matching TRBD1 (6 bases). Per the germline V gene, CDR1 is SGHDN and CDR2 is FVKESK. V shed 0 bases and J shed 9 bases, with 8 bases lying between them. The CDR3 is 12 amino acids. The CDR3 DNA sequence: TGTGCCAGCAGCCAAGACAGGGGTAGCTACACCTTC. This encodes CASSQDRGSYTF.

CDR3 residues: CASSRDQYQARYEQYF. The CDR3 coding sequence is TGTGCCAGCAGCCGCGATCAATATCAGGCTCGCTACGAGCAGTACTTC. The V gene is TRBV7-6, the J gene TRBJ2-5, with D unclear. The J call may be incorrect, as the DNA end agrees better with TRBJ2-7. Germline V lookup: CDR1 SGHVS, CDR2 FNYEAQ. The CDR3 sequence is 16 residues long.

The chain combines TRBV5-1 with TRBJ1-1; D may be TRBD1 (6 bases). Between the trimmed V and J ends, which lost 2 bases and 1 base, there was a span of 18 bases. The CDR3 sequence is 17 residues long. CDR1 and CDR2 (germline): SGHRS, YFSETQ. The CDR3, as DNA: TGCGCCAGCAGCTTAAGGCAGGGGCTCAATTCGAACACTGAAGCTTTCTTT. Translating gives CASSLRQGLNSNTEAFF.

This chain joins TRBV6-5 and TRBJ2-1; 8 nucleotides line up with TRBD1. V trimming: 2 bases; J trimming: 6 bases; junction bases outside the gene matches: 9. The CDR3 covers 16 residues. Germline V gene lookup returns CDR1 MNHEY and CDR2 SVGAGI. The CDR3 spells CASSYISDREANEQFF. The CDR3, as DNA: TGTGCCAGCAGTTACATATCGGACAGGGAGGCCAATGAGCAGTTCTTC.

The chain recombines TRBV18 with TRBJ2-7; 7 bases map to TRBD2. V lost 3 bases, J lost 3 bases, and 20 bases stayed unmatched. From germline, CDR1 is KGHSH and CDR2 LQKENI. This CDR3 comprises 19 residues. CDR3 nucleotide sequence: TGTGCCAGCTCACCGACTTTGAGACTAGCTGGGGTTGTGGGCTACGAGCAGTACTTC. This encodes CASSPTLRLAGVVGYEQYF.

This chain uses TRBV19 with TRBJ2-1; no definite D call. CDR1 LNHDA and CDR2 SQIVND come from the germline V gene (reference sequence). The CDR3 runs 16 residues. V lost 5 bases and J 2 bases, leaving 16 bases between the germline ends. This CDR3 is CASSWNPSVAYNEQFF. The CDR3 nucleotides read TGTGCCAGTAGTTGGAACCCGTCAGTGGCCTACAATGAGCAGTTCTTC.

CDR3 DNA: TGTGCCAGTACCGACCGTAATGAGCAGTTCTTC. Amino acids: CASTDRNEQFF. The chain is built from TRBV19 and TRBJ2-1; unclear D gene. V lost 7 bases and J lost 7, with 8 bases in between. CDR1 is LNHDA, CDR2 SQIVND, per germline (reference sequence). The CDR3 is made up of 11 amino acids. The entire variable domain, with the rest obtained from reference TRBV19 and TRBJ2-1, is as follows: DGGITQSPKYLFRKEGQNVTLSCEQNLNHDAMYWYRQDPGQGLRLIYYSQIVNDFQKGDIAEGYSVSREKKESFPLTVTSAQKNPTAFYLCASTDRNEQFFGPGTRLTVL.

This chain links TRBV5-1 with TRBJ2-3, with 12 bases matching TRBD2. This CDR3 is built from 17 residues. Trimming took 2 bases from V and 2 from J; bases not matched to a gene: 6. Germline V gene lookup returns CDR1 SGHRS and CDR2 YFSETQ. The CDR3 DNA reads TGCGCCAGCAGCTTCCAGCCTAGCGGGGGGGCCACAGATACGCAGTATTTT. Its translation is CASSFQPSGGATDTQYF.

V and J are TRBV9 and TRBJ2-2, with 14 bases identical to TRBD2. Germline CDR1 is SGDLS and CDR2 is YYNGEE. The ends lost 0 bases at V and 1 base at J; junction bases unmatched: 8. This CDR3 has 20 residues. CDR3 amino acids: CASSVVPGTSGRVNTGELFF. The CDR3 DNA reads TGTGCCAGCAGCGTAGTACCGGGGACTAGCGGGAGAGTGAACACCGGGGAGCTGTTTTTT. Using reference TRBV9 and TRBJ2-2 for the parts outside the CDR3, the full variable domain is DSGVTQTPKHLITATGQRVTLRCSPRSGDLSVYWYQQSLDQGLQFLIQYYNGEERAKGNILERFSAQQFPDLHSELNLSSLELGDSALYFCASSVVPGTSGRVNTGELFFGEGSRLTVL.

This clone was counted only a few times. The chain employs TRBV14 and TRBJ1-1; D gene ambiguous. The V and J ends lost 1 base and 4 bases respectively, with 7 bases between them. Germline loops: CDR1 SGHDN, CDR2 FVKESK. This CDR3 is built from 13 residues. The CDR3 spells CASSQGTGTEAFF. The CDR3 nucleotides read TGTGCCAGCAGCCAAGGGACCGGCACTGAAGCTTTCTTT.

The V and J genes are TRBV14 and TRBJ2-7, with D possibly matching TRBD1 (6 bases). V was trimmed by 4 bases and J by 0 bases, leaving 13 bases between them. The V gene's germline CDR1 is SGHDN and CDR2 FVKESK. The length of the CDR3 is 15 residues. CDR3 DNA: TGTGCCAGCAGCCCCTGGGGGACACGCTCCTACGAGCAGTACTTC. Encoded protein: CASSPWGTRSYEQYF.

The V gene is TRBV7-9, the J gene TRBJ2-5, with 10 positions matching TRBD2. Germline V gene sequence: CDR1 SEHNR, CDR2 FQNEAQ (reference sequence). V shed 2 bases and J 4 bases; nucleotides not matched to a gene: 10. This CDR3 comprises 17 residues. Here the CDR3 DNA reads TGTGCCAGCAGCTTAATCCGAAGCGGGGGGGCCGGAGAGACCCAGTACTTC. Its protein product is CASSLIRSGGAGETQYF. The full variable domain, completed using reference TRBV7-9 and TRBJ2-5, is DTGVSQNPRHKITKRGQNVTFRCDPISEHNRLYWYRQTLGQGPEFLTYFQNEAQLEKSRLLSDRFSAERPKGSFSTLEIQRTEQGDSAMYLCASSLIRSGGAGETQYFGPGTRLLVL.

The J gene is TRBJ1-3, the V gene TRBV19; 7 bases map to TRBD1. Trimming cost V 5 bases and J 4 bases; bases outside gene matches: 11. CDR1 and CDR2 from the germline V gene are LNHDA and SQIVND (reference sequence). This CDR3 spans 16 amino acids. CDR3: CASSYDRAGIGNTIYF. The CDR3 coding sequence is TGTGCCAGTAGTTACGACAGGGCGGGGATCGGAAACACCATATATTTT.

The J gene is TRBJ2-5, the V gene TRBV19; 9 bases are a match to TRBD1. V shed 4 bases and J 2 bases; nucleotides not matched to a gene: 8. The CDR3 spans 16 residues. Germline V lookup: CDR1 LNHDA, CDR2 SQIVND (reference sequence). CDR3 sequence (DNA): TGTGCCAGTAGTACCCCCCGGGACAGGGTTCAAGAGACCCAGTACTTC. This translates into CASSTPRDRVQETQYF.

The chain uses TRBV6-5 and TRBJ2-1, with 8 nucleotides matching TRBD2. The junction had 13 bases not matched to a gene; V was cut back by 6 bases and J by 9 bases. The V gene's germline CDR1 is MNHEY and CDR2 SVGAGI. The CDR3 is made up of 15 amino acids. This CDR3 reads CASRPQRGGWFEQFF. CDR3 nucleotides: TGTGCCAGCAGGCCCCAACGGGGGGGATGGTTTGAGCAGTTCTTC.

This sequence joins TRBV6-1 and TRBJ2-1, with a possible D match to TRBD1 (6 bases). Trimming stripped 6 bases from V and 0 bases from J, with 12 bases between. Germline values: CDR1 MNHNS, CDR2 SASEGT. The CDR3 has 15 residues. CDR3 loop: CASRPRGISYNEQFF. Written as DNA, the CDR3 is TGTGCCAGCAGGCCGAGGGGGATCTCCTACAATGAGCAGTTCTTC.

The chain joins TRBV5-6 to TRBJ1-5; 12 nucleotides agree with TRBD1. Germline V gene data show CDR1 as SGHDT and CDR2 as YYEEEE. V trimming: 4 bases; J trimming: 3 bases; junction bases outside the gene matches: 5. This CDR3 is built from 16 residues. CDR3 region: CASSAGTGGTNQPQHF. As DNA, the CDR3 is TGTGCCAGCAGCGCCGGGACAGGGGGCACCAATCAGCCCCAGCATTTT.

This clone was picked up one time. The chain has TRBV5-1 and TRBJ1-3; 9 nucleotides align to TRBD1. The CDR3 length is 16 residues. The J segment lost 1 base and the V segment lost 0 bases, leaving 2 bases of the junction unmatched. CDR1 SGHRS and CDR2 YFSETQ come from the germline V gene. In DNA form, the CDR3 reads TGCGCCAGCAGCTTGGGGGGACAGGGTTCTGGAAACACCATATATTTT. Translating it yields CASSLGGQGSGNTIYF.

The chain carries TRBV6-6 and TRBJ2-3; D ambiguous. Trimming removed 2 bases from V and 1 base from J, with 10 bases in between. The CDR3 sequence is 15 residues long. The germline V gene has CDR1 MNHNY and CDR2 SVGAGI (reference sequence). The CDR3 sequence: CASSYRPSGTDTQYF. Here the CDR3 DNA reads TGTGCCAGCAGTTACAGGCCGAGTGGCACAGATACGCAGTATTTT.

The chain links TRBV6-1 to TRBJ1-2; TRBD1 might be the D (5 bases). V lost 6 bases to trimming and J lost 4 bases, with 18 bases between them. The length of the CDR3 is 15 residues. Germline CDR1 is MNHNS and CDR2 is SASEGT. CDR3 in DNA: TGTGCCAGCAGCTCCTCTGACAGTGCACCCTATGGCTACACCTTC. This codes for CASSSSDSAPYGYTF.

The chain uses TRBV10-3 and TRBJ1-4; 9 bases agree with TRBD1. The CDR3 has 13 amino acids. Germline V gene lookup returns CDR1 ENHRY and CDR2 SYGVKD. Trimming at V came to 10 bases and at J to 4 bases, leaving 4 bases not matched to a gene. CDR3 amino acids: CATKGQGNEKLFF. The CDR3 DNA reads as TGTGCCACCAAGGGACAGGGTAATGAAAAACTGTTTTTT.

The CDR3 is CASSLGLNTGELFF. CDR3 nucleotide sequence: TGTGCCAGCAGCTTGGGACTGAACACCGGGGAGCTGTTTTTT. V is TRBV14 and J is TRBJ2-2; possibly TRBD2 for D (6 bases). The CDR3 loop spans 14 amino acids. The germline V and J ends were trimmed by 5 bases and 1 base, with 8 bases remaining between them. From germline, CDR1 is SGHDN and CDR2 FVKESK. Using reference TRBV14 and TRBJ2-2 for the parts outside the CDR3, the full variable domain is EAGVTQFPSHSVIEKGQTVTLRCDPISGHDNLYWYRRVMGKEIKFLLHFVKESKQDESGMPNNRFLAERTGGTYSTLKVQPAELEDSGVYFCASSLGLNTGELFFGEGSRLTVL.

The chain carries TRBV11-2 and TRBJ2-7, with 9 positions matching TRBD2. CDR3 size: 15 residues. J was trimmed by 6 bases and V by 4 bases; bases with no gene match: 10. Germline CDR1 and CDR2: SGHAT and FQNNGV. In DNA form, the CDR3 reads TGTGCCAGCAGCTCCCGTTTAGCGGGAGAGGTCGAGCAGTACTTC. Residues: CASSSRLAGEVEQYF.

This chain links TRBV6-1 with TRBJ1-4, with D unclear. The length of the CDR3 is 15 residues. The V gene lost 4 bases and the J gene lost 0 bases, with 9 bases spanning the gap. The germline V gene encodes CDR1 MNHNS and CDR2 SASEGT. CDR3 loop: CASSVLVSTNEKLFF. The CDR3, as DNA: TGTGCCAGCAGTGTCCTAGTTTCAACTAATGAAAAACTGTTTTTT.